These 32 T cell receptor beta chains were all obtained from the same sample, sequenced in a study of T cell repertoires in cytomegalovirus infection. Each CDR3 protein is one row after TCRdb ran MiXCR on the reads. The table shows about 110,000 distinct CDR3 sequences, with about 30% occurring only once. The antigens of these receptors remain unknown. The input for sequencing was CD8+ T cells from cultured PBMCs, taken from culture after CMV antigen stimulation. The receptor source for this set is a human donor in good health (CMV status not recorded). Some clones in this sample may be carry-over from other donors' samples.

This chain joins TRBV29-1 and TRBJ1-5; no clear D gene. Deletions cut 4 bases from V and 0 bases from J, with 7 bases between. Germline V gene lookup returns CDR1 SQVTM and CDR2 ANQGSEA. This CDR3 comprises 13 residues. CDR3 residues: CSVAQNSNQPQHF. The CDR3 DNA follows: TGCAGCGTTGCACAGAATAGCAATCAGCCCCAGCATTTT.

The CDR3 region is CSARGLVVDNEQFF. Here the CDR3 DNA reads TGCAGTGCTAGAGGCCTAGTAGTAGACAATGAGCAGTTCTTC. The chain has TRBV20-1 and TRBJ2-1; D unclear. This CDR3 spans 14 amino acids. The V gene lost 1 base and the J gene lost 5 bases, with 12 bases spanning the gap. Germline V gives CDR1 DFQATT, CDR2 SNEGSKA (reference sequence).

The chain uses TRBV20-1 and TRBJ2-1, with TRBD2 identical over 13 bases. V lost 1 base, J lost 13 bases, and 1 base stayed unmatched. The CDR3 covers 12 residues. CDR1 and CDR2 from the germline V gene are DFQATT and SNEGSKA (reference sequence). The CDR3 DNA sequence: TGCAGTGCTAGAGGACTAGCGGGGGGCCAGTTCTTC. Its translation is CSARGLAGGQFF.

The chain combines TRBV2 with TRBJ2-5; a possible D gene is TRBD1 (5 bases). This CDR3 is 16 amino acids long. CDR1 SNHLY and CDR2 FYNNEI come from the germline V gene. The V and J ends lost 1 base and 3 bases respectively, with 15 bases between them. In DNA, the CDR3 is TGTGCCAGCAGTGAAGGGCAAGGGGTTATGGAAGAGACCCAGTACTTC. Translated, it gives CASSEGQGVMEETQYF.

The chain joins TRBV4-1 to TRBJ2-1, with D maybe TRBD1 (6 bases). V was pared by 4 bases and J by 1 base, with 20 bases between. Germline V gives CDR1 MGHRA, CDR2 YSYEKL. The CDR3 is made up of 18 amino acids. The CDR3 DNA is TGCGCCAGCAGCCCTGAGTTAGGGGGAGAGGGGTCCTACAATGAGCAGTTCTTC. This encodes CASSPELGGEGSYNEQFF.

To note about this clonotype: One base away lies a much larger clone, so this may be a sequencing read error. CDR3: CASSSITWELFF. The CDR3 nucleotides read TGTGCCAGCAGCTCCATCACCTGGGAGCTGTTTTTT. This sequence joins TRBV7-2 and TRBJ2-2; D not resolved. The CDR3 contains 12 residues. Germline-derived CDR1 and CDR2 are SGHTA and FQGNSA. Using reference TRBV7-2 and TRBJ2-2 for the parts outside the CDR3, the full variable domain is GAGVSQSPSNKVTEKGKDVELRCDPISGHTALYWYRQSLGQGLEFLIYFQGNSAPDKSGLPSDRFSAERTGGSVSTLTIQRTQQEDSAVYLCASSSITWELFFGEGSRLTVL.

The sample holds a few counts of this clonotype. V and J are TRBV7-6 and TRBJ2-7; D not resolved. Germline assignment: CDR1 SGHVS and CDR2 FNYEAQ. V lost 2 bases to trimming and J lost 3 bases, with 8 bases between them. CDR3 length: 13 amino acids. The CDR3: CASSLYQGYEQYF. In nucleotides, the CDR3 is TGTGCCAGCAGCTTATACCAAGGCTACGAGCAGTACTTC.

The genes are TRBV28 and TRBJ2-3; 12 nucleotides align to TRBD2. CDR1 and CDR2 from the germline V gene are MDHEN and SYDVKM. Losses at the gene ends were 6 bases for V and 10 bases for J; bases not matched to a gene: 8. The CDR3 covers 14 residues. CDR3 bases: TGTGCCAGCAGCCTTCGGACTAGCGGGGAGTCGCAGTATTTT. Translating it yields CASSLRTSGESQYF.

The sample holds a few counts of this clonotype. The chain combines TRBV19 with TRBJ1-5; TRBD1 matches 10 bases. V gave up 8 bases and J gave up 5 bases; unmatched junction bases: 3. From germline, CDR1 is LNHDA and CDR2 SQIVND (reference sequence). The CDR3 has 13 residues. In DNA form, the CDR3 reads TGTGCCAGTCGGACAGGGGGTGATCAGCCCCAGCATTTT. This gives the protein CASRTGGDQPQHF.

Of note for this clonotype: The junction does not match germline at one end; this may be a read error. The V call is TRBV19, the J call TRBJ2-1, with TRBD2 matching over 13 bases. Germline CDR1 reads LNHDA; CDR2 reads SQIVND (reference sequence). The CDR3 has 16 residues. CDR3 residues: CASSVTSGGSYNEQSF. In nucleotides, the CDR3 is TGTGCCAGTAGTGTGACTAGCGGGGGGTCCTACAATGAGCAGTCCTTC.

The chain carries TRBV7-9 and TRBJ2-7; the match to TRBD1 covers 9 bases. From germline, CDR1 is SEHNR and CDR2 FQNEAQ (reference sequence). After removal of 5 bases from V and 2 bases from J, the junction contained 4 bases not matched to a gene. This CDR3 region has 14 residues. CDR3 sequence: CASSPRDRAYEQYF. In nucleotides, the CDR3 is TGTGCCAGCAGCCCTCGGGACAGGGCCTACGAGCAGTACTTC.

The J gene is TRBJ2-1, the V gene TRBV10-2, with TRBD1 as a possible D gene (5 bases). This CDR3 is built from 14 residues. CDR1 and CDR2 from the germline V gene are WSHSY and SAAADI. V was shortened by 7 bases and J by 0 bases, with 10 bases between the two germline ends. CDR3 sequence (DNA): TGCGCCAGCAAGGACACAGCCTCCTACAATGAGCAGTTCTTC. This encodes CASKDTASYNEQFF.

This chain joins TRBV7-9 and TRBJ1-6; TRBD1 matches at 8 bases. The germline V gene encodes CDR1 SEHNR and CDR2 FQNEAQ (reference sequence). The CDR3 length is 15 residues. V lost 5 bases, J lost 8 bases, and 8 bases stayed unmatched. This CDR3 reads CASSRTGQVYSPLHF. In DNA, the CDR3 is TGTGCCAGCAGCAGAACGGGACAGGTATATTCACCCCTCCACTTT.

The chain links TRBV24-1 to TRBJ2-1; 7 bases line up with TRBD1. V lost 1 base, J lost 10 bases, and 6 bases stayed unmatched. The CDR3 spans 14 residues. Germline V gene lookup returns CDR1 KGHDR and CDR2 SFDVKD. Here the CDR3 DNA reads TGTGCCACCAGTGATTTAGAGGGGGCTATGGAGCAGTTCTTC. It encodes CATSDLEGAMEQFF.

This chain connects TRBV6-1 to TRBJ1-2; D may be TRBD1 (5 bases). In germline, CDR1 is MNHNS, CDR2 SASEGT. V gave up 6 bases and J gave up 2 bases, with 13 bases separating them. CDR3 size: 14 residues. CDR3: CASRAGTLNYGYTF. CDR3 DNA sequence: TGTGCCAGCAGGGCCGGGACCCTAAACTATGGCTACACCTTC.

CDR3 in amino acids: CASSSSPGSYTDTQYF. In DNA form, the CDR3 reads TGTGCCAGTAGCTCCTCTCCGGGCAGCTACACAGATACGCAGTATTTT. The rearrangement links TRBV19 to TRBJ2-3; the D is unclear. There are 16 residues in the CDR3. In germline, CDR1 is LNHDA, CDR2 SQIVND (reference sequence). Trimming removed 6 bases from V and 2 bases from J, with 18 bases in between.

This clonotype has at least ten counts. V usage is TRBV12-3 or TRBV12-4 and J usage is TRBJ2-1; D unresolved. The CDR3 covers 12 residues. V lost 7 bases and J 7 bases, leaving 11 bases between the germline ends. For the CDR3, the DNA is TGTGCCAGCACACGTGACGAGAATGAGCAGTTCTTC. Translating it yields CASTRDENEQFF.

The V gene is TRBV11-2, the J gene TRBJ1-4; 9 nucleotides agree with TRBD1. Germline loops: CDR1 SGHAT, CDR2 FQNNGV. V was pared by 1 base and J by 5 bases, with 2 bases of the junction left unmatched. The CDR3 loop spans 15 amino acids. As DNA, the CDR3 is TGTGCCAGCAGCTTAGGGACAGGGGTAAATGAAAAACTGTTTTTT. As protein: CASSLGTGVNEKLFF. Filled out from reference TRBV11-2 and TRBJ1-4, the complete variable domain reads EAGVAQSPRYKIIEKRQSVAFWCNPISGHATLYWYQQILGQGPKLLIQFQNNGVVDDSQLPKDRFSAERLKGVDSTLKIQPAKLEDSAVYLCASSLGTGVNEKLFFGSGTQLSVL.

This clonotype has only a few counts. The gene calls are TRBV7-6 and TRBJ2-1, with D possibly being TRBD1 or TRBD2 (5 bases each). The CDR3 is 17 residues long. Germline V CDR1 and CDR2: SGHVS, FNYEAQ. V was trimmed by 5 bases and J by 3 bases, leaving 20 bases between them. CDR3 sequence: CASSPSDGAWDYNEQFF. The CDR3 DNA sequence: TGTGCCAGCAGCCCCTCCGACGGGGCCTGGGACTACAATGAGCAGTTCTTC.

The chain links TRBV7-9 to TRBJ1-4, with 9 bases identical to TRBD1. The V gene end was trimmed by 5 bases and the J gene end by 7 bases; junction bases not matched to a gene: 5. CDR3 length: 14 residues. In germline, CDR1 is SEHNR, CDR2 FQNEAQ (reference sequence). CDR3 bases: TGTGCCAGCAGCCCGGGGACAGGGCCTGAAAAACTGTTTTTT. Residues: CASSPGTGPEKLFF.

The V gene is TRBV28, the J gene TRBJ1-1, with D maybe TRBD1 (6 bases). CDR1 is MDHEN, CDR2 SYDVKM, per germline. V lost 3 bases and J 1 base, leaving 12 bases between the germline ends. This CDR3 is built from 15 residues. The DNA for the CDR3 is TGTGCCAGCAGTTTCCTCCAGACAGGGAACACTGAAGCTTTCTTT. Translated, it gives CASSFLQTGNTEAFF.

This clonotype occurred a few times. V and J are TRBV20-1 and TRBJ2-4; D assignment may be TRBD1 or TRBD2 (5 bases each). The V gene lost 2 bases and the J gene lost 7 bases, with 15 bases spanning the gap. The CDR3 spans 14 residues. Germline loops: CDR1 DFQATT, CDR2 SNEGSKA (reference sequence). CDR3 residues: CSARSGFEGNIQYF. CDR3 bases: TGCAGTGCTAGATCGGGATTCGAGGGGAACATTCAGTACTTC.

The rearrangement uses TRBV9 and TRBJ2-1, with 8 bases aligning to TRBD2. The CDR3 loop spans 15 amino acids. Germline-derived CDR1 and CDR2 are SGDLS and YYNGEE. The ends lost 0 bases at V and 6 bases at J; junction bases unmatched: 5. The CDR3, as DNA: TGTGCCAGCAGCGTAGTAGCGGGGCAAGGCAATGAGCAGTTCTTC. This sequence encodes CASSVVAGQGNEQFF.

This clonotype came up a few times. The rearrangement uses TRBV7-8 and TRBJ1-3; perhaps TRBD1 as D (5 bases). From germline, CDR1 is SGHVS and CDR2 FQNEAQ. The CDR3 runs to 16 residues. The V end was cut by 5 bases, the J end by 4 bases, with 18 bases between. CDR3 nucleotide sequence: TGTGCCAGCAGCGCAACCCAGGGAGGGAAAGGAAACACCATATATTTT. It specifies CASSATQGGKGNTIYF.

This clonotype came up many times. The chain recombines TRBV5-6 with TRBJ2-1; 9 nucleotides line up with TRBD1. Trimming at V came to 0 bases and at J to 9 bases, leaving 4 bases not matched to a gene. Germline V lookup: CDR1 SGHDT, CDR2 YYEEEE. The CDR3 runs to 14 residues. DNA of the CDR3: TGTGCCAGCAGCTTGGACGTGGACAGGGGTGAGCAGTTCTTC. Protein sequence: CASSLDVDRGEQFF.

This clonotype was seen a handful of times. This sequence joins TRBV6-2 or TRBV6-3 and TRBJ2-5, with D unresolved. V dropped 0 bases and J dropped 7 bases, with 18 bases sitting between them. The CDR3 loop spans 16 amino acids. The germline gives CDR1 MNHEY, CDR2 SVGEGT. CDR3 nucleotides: TGTGCCAGCAGTTACTCGATTCGGCAGGAGCTTTGGACCCAGTACTTC. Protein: CASSYSIRQELWTQYF.

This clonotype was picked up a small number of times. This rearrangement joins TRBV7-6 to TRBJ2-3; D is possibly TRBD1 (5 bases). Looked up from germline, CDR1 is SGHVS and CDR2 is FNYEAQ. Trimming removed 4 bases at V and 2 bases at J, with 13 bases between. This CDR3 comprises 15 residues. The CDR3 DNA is TGTGCCAGCAGCTGGGGTCCTGGGGCCACAGATACGCAGTATTTT. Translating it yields CASSWGPGATDTQYF.

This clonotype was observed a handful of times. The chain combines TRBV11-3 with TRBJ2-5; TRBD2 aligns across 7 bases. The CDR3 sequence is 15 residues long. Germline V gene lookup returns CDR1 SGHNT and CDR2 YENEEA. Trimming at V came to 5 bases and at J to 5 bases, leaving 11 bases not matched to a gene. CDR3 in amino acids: CASSPRGGWYETQYF. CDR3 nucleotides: TGTGCCAGCAGCCCTCGCGGGGGATGGTACGAGACCCAGTACTTC.

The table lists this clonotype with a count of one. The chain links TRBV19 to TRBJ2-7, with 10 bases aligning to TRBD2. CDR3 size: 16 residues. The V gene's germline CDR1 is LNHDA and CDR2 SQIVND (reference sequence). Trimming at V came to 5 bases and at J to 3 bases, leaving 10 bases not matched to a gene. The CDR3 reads CASSALRLAGYYEQYF. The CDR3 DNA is TGTGCCAGTAGTGCTCTCAGACTAGCGGGCTACTACGAGCAGTACTTC.

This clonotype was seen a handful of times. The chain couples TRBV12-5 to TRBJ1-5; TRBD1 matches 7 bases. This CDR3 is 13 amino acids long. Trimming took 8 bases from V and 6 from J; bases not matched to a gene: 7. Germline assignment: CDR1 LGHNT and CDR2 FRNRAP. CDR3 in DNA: TGTGCTAGTTCAGGGGGAATGGCTCAGCCCCAGCATTTT. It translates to CASSGGMAQPQHF.

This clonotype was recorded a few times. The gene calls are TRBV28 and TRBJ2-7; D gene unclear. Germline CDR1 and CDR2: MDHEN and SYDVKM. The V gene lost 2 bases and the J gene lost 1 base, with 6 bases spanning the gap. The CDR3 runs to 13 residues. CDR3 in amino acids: CASSLTASYEQYF. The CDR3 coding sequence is TGTGCCAGCAGTTTAACGGCATCCTACGAGCAGTACTTC.

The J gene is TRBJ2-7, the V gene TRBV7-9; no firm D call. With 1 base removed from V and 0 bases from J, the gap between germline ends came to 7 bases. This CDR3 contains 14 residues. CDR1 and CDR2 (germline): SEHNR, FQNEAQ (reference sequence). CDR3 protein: CASSLGPTSYEQYF. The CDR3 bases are TGTGCCAGCAGCTTAGGTCCCACCTCCTACGAGCAGTACTTC.